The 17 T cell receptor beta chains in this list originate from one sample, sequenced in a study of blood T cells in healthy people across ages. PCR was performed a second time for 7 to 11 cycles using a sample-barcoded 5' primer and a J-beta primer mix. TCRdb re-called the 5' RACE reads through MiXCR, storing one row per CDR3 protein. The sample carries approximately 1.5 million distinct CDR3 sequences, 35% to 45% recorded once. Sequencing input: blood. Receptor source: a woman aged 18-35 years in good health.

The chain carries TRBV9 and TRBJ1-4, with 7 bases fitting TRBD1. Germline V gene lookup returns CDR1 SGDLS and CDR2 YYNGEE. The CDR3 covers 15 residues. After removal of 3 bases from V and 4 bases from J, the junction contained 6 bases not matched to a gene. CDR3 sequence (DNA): TGTGCCAGCAGCGCAATGGGGACAGTTAATGAAAAACTGTTTTTT. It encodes CASSAMGTVNEKLFF.

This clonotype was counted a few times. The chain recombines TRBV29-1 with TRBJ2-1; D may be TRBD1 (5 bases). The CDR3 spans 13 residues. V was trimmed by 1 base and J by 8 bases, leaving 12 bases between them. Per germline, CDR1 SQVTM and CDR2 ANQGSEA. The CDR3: CSVEGGQGDEQFF. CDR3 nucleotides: TGCAGCGTTGAAGGTGGGCAGGGCGATGAGCAGTTCTTC.

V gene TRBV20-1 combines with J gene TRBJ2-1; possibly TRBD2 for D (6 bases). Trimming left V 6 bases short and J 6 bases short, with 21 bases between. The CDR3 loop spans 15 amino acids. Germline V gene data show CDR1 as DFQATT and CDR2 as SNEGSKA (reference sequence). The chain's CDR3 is CSAPPLAGYLNEQFF. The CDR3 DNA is TGCAGTGCACCACCACTGGCGGGGTATCTCAATGAGCAGTTCTTC.

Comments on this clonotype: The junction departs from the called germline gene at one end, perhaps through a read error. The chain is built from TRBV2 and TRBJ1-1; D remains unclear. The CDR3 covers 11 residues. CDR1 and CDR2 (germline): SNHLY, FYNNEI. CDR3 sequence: CASRLNAEAFF. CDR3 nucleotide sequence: TGTGCCAGCAGACTGAACGCTGAAGCTTTCTTT.

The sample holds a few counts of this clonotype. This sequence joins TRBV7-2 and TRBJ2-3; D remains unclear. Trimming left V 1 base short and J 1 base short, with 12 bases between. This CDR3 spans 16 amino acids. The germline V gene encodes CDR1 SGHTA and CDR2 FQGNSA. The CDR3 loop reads CASSLVLRSRTDTQYF. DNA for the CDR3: TGTGCCAGCAGCTTAGTCCTAAGGTCCCGCACAGATACGCAGTATTTT.

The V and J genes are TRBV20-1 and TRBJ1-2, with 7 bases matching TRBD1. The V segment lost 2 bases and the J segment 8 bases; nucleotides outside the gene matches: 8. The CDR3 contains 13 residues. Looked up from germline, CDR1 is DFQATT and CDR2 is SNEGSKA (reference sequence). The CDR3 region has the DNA TGCAGTGCTAGACCAGACAGGGCCTGCGGCTACACCTTC. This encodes CSARPDRACGYTF.

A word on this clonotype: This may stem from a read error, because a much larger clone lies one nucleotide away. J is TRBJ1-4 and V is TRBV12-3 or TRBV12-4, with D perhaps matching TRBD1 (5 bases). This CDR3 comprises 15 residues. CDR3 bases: TGTGCCGGCAGTCCAACGGGACGGAAGAATGAAAAACTGTTTTTT. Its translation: CAGSPTGRKNEKLFF.

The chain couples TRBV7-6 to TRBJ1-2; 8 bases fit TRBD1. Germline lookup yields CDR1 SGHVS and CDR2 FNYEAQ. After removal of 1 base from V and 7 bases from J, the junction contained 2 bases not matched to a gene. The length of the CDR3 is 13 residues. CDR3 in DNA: TGTGCCAGCAGCTTAGAGACAGGGGTTGGCTACACCTTC. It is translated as CASSLETGVGYTF.

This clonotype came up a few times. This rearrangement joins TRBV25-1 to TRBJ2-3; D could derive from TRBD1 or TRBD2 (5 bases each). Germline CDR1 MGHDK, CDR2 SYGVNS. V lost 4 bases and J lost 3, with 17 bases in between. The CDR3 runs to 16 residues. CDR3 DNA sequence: TGTGCCAGCAGTGTTCCTTCGGGGCTTGTGACAGATACGCAGTATTTT. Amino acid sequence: CASSVPSGLVTDTQYF.

The CDR3 nucleotides read TGTGCCAGCAGTTTGTTAGGCAGGGGAGGCTATAGCAATCAGCCCCAGCATTTT. Translated, it gives CASSLLGRGGYSNQPQHF. The V call is TRBV28, the J call TRBJ1-5; possible D gene TRBD1, 6 bases. This CDR3 has 18 residues. V was cut by 3 bases and J by 0 bases, with 18 bases left in between. Germline values: CDR1 MDHEN, CDR2 SYDVKM. Together with reference TRBV28 and TRBJ1-5, the CDR3 gives the full variable domain: DVKVTQSSRYLVKRTGEKVFLECVQDMDHENMFWYRQDPGLGLRLIYFSYDVKMKEKGDIPEGYSVSREKKERFSLILESASTNQTSMYLCASSLLGRGGYSNQPQHFGDGTRLSIL.

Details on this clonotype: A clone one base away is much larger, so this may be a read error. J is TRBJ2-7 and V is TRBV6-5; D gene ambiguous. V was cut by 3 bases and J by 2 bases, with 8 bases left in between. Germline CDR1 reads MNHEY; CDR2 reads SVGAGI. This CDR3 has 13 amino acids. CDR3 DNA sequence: TGTGCCAGCAGTTATGGGATAACCTACGAGCAGTACTTC. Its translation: CASSYGITYEQYF.

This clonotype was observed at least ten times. CDR3 region: CASSYFQEAFF. CDR3 DNA sequence: TGTGCCAGCAGTTACTTTCAGGAAGCTTTCTTT. The chain combines TRBV6-6 with TRBJ1-1, with D unclear. The CDR3 spans 11 residues. V shed 1 base and J shed 8 bases, with 5 bases lying between them. The germline gives CDR1 MNHNY, CDR2 SVGAGI (reference sequence).

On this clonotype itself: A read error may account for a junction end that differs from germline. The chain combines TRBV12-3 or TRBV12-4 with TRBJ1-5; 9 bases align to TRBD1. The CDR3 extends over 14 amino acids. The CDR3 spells CASSLTGGNQPPHF. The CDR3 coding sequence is TGTGCCAGCAGTTTGACAGGGGGGAATCAGCCCCCGCATTTT.

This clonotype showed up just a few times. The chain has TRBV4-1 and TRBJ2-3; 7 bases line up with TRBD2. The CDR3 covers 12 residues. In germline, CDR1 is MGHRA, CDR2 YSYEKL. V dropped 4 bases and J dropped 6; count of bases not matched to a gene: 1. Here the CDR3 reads CASSRDYDTQYF. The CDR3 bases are TGCGCCAGCAGCCGGGACTACGATACGCAGTATTTT.

This chain's CDR3 is CASSLGARGFDEQYF. The CDR3 nucleotides read TGTGCCAGCAGCTTGGGGGCCCGCGGGTTCGACGAGCAGTACTTC. This chain uses TRBV11-2 with TRBJ2-4, with D possibly being TRBD1 (6 bases). The J call may be wrong; the DNA end is better matched by TRBJ2-7. The CDR3 runs 15 residues. The V gene's germline CDR1 is SGHAT and CDR2 FQNNGV.

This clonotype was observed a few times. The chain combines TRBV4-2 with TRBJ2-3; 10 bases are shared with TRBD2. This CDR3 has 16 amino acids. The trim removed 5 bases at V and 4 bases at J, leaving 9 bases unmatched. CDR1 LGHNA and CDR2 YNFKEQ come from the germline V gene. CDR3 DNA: TGTGCCAGCAGCAAACAAATGAGCGGGGGGGCAGATACGCAGTATTTT. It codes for CASSKQMSGGADTQYF.

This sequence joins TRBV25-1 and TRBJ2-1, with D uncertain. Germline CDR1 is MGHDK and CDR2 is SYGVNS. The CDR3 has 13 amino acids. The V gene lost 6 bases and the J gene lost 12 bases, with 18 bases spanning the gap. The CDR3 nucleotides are TGTGCCAGCAGCCCGCAGACTGCTTCGGGGCAGTTCTTC. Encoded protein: CASSPQTASGQFF.